At least ten counts were recorded for the clone carrying this TCR beta chain. Its antigen is unknown. This record comes from a study of T cells in Graves' hyperthyroidism and ophthalmopathy. Recently diagnosed hyperthyroidism of less than 2 months' duration affected patients aged 18 to 65. Isolation of PBMCs was performed on about 9.9 ml fresh peripheral blood. Overall study results and limits: Blood also contained most expanded thyroid clonotypes above 0.001.

CDR1 is SGHTA, CDR2 FQGNSA, per germline. The CDR3 runs 14 residues. With 9 bases clipped from V and 5 bases from J, the junction kept 12 bases outside the gene matches. Researchers took RNA transcripts and amplified the TCR beta CDR3 regions from them. Using the HTBI primer set, a first-round RT-PCR was run on the TCR CDR3. TCRdb processed the multiplex PCR reads anew with MiXCR; each CDR3 protein has one entry. The data hold about 740,000 distinct CDR3 sequences, with about 14% observed a single time. The sequencing sample was made of blood. This TCR derives from a woman aged 18 to 35 with Graves' hyperthyroidism. The chain uses TRBV7-2 and TRBJ2-7; the match to TRBD2 covers 8 bases. CDR3 bases: TGTGCCAGTCGCCCCCAGGCGGGAGGCCACGAGCAGTACTTC. This encodes CASRPQAGGHEQYF.